This TCR beta chain was identified during a study of blood T cell repertoires in COVID-19. Study information: Sample material is recorded as cDNA or gDNA derived from T cells, B-cell-depleted T cells, or PBMCs.

The J segment lost 6 bases and the V segment lost 1 base, leaving 2 bases of the junction unmatched. This CDR3 region has 16 residues. CDR1 and CDR2 from the germline V gene are LGHNA and YSLEER. Individuals aged roughly 18 to 95 years were recruited from around 22 US areas. Clinical history reported by participants formed the basis on which cohorts were assigned. Repertoires were generated with immunoSEQ multiplex PCR, while TCRdb's copy carries only in-frame clones and drops some. The sample has roughly 200,000 clones, 70% to 85% seen once. This TCR came from a woman aged 55-70 years with acute COVID-19. The sequencing input was PBMCs or T cells enriched from blood (not recorded which). V usage is TRBV4-3 and J usage is TRBJ1-6, with 11 bases lining up with TRBD1. The CDR3 nucleotides read TGCGCCAGCAGCCAAGGAGGGACAGGGGGTAATTCACCCCTCCACTTT. It codes for CASSQGGTGGNSPLHF.